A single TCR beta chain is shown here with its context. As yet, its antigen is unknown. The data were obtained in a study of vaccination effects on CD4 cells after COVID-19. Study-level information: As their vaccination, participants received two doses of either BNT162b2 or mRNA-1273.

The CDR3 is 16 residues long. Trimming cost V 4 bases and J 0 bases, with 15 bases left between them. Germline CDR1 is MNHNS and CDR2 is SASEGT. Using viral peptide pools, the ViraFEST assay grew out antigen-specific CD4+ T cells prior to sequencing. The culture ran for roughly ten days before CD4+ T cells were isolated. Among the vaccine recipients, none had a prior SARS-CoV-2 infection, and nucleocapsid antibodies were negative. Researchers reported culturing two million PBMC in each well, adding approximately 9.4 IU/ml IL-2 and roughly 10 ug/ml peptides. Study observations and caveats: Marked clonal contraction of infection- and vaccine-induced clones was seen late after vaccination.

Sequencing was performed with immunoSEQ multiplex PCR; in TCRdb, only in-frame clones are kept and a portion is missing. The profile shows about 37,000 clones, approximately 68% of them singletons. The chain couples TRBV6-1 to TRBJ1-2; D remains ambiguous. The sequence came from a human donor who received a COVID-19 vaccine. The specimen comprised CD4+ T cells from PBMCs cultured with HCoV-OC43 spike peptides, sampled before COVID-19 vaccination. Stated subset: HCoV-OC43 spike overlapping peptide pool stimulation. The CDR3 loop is CASSGIVRAPNYGYTF. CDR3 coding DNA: TGTGCCAGCAGTGGGATTGTGAGGGCCCCTAACTATGGCTACACCTTC.